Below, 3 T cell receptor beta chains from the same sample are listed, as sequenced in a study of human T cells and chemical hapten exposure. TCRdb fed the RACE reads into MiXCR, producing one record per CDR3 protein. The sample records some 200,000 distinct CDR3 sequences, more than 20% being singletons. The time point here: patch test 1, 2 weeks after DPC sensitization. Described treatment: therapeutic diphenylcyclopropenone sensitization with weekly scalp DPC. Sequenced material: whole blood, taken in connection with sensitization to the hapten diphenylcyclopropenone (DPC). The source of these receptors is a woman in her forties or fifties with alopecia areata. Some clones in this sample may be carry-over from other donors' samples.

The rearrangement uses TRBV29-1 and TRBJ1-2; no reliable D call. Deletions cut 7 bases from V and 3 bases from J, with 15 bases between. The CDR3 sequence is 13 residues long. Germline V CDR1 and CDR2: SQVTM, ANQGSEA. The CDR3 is CSARLLADYGYTF. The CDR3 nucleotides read TGCAGCGCTAGACTGCTTGCCGACTATGGCTACACCTTC.

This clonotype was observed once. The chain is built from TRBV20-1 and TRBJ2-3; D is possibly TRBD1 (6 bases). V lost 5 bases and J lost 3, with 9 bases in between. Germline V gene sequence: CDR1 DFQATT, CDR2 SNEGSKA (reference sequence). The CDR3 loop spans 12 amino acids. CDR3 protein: CSAGGWTDTQYF. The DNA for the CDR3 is TGCAGTGCTGGGGGCTGGACAGATACGCAGTATTTT.

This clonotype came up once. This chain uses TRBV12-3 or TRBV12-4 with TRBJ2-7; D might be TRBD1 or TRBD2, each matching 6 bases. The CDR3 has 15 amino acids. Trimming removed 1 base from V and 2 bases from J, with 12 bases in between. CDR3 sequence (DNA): TGTGCCAGCAGTTTAGGGGCGGGACACACCTACGAGCAGTACTTC. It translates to CASSLGAGHTYEQYF.